The clone carrying this T cell receptor beta chain was recorded once. No antigen is known for it. The CDR3 totals 15 residues. Germline V CDR1 and CDR2: LNHDA, SQIVND (reference sequence). Trimming removed 7 bases from V and 4 bases from J, with 19 bases in between. The sample originates from a study of cytomegalovirus exposure and HLA in healthy donors. Study outcomes and limitations: Among CMV-associated TCR beta chains, most appeared HLA-restricted in a later analysis.

The PCR employed 60 Vbeta primers together with 13 Jbeta primers. Assay used: immunoSEQ multiplex PCR; TCRdb lists only in-frame clones, some missing. The sample has 60,000 or so clones, around 85% seen once; the top ten hold around 1.7%. V gene TRBV19 combines with J gene TRBJ2-5, with D possibly being TRBD2 (7 bases). The source of this sequence is a man between 40 and 49 years old in good health and CMV-seronegative. Input material: PBMCs. The CDR3 DNA is TGTGCCAGTACCCAGGGGCGGGGGCAGGGAGAGACCCAGTACTTC. It codes for CASTQGRGQGETQYF. Based on the CDR3 plus reference TRBV19 and TRBJ2-5, the full variable domain is DGGITQSPKYLFRKEGQNVTLSCEQNLNHDAMYWYRQDPGQGLRLIYYSQIVNDFQKGDIAEGYSVSREKKESFPLTVTSAQKNPTAFYLCASTQGRGQGETQYFGPGTRLLVL.